Listed below are T cell receptor beta chains from one sample, sequenced in a study of cytomegalovirus exposure and HLA in healthy donors. Assay used: immunoSEQ multiplex PCR; TCRdb lists only in-frame clones, some missing. In the table there are about 110,000 clones, around nine tenths of which are singletons. What was sequenced was PBMCs. These receptors were collected from a woman between 18 and 29 years old in good health and CMV-seronegative. The CDR3 runs from the conserved cysteine through the conserved F or W. D genes are given only for firm matches. The size of a clone is reported for some rows only, either as once, few or many, or as a class for expanded clones.

d_gene: TRBD1; abundance: -; j_gene: TRBJ1-4; v_gene: TRBV28; CDR3aa: CASSLAGTGERGEKLFF; CDR3nt: TGTGCCAGCAGTTTGGCCGGGACAGGGGAGAGGGGTGAAAAACTGTTTTTT
d_gene: TRBD1; abundance: -; j_gene: TRBJ1-1; v_gene: TRBV11-1; CDR3aa: CASRRTGVNTEAFF; CDR3nt: TGTGCCAGCAGACGGACAGGAGTCAACACTGAAGCTTTCTTT
d_gene: -; abundance: -; j_gene: TRBJ2-4; v_gene: TRBV9; CDR3aa: CASSGLGAGAKNIQYF; CDR3nt: TGTGCCAGCAGCGGGCTGGGGGCAGGGGCCAAAAACATTCAGTACTTC
d_gene: -; abundance: -; j_gene: TRBJ1-2; v_gene: TRBV2; CDR3aa: CASSSRTRNYGYTF; CDR3nt: TGTGCCAGCAGTTCACGGACACGAAACTATGGCTACACCTTC
d_gene: -; abundance: -; j_gene: TRBJ2-7; v_gene: TRBV19; CDR3aa: CASSIGGGPTYEQYF; CDR3nt: TGTGCCAGTAGTATAGGCGGGGGCCCGACCTACGAGCAGTACTTC
d_gene: -; abundance: -; j_gene: TRBJ2-7; v_gene: TRBV7-2; CDR3aa: CASSLTVYEQYF; CDR3nt: TGTGCCAGCAGCCTAACAGTATACGAGCAGTACTTC
d_gene: -; abundance: once; j_gene: TRBJ1-3; v_gene: TRBV30; CDR3aa: CAWGGDPDPGNTIYF; CDR3nt: TGTGCCTGGGGAGGTGACCCGGACCCTGGAAACACCATATATTTT
d_gene: -; abundance: few; j_gene: TRBJ2-3; v_gene: TRBV4-1; CDR3aa: CASSQSSTDSTDTQYF; CDR3nt: TGCGCCAGCAGCCAAAGTAGTACAGATAGCACAGATACGCAGTATTTT
d_gene: TRBD1; abundance: -; j_gene: TRBJ1-2; v_gene: TRBV5-1; CDR3aa: CASSLEGQGVQGYTF; CDR3nt: TGCGCCAGCAGCTTGGAGGGGCAGGGGGTACAAGGCTACACCTTC
d_gene: TRBD1; abundance: -; j_gene: TRBJ1-2; v_gene: TRBV28; CDR3aa: CASSLTGGDYGYTF; CDR3nt: TGTGCCAGCAGTCTGACAGGGGGAGACTATGGCTACACCTTC
d_gene: TRBD1; abundance: -; j_gene: TRBJ1-2; v_gene: TRBV6-5; CDR3aa: CASRDRARGYTF; CDR3nt: TGTGCCAGCCGGGACAGGGCGAGAGGCTACACCTTC